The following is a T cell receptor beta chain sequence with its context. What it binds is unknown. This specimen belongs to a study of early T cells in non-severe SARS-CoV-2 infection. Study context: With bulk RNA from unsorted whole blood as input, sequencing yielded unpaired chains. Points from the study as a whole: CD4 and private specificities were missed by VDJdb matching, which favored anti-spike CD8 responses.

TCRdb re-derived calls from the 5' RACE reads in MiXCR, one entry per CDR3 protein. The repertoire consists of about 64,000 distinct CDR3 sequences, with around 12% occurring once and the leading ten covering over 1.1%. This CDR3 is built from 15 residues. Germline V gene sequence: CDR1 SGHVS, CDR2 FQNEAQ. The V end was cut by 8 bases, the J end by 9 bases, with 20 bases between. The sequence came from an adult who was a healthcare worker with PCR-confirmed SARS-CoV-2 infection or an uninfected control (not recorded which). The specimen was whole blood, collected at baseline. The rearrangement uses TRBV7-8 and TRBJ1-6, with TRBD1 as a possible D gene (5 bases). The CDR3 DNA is TGTGCCAGCGACCCTTCCGGGACCCGGTTTTCACCCCTCCACTTT. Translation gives CASDPSGTRFSPLHF.